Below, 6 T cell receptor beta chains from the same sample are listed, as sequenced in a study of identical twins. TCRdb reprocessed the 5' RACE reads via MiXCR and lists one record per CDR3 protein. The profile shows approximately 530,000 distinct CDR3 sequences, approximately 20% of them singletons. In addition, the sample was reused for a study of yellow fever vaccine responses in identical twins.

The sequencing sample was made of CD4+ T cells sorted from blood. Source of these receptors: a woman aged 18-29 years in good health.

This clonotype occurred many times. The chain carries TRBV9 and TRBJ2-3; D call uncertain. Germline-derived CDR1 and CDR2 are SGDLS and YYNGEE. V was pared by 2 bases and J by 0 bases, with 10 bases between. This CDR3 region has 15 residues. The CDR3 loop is CASSVTGFSTDTQYF. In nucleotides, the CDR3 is TGTGCCAGCAGCGTCACCGGGTTTAGCACAGATACGCAGTATTTT.

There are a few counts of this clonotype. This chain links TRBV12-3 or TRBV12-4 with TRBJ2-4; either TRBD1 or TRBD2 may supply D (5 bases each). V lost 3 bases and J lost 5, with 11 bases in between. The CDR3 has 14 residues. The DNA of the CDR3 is TGTGCCAGCAGTTTTACTCCGGGACAAAACATTCAGTACTTC. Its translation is CASSFTPGQNIQYF.

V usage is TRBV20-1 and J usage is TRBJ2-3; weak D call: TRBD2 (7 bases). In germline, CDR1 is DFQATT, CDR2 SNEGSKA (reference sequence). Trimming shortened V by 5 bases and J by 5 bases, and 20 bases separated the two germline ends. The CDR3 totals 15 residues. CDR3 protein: CSARPQGWGGDTQYF. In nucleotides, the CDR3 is TGCAGTGCTCGTCCACAGGGTTGGGGGGGAGATACGCAGTATTTT.

CDR3 sequence: CATSGVKAGGAAQETQYF. CDR3 DNA sequence: TGTGCCACCAGTGGGGTCAAAGCTGGCGGAGCCGCCCAAGAGACCCAGTACTTC. This chain links TRBV24-1 with TRBJ2-5; D is unclear. Trimming shortened V by 5 bases and J by 1 base, and 22 bases separated the two germline ends. This CDR3 contains 18 residues. Germline CDR1 reads KGHDR; CDR2 reads SFDVKD.

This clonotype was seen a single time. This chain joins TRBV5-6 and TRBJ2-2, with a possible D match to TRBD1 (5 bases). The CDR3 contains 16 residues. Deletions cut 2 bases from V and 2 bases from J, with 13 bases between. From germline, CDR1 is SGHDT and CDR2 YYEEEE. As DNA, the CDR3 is TGTGCCAGCAGCTTCAGGATAGGGGTCAACACCGGGGAGCTGTTTTTT. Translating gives CASSFRIGVNTGELFF. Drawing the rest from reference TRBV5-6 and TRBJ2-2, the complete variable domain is DAGVTQSPTHLIKTRGQQVTLRCSPKSGHDTVSWYQQALGQGPQFIFQYYEEEERQRGNFPDRFSGHQFPNYSSELNVNALLLGDSALYLCASSFRIGVNTGELFFGEGSRLTVL.

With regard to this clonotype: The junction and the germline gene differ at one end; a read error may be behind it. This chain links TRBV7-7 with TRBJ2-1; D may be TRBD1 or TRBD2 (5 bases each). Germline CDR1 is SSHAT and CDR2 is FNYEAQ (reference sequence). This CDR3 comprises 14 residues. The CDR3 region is CASSLGPRDNQQFF. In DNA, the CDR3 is TGTGCCAGCAGCTTGGGACCTCGCGACAATCAGCAGTTCTTC.